The following is a T cell receptor (beta chain) sequence with its context. Antigen specificity is unknown. The V gene's germline CDR1 is SGHRS and CDR2 YFSETQ. J gave up 7 bases and V 7 bases, and 10 bases lay outside the gene matches. The CDR3 length is 14 residues. The data were obtained in a study of cytomegalovirus exposure and HLA in healthy donors. General observations from the study: Earlier analysis yielded a pattern in which most TCR beta V segments were productive about 90% or about 30% of the time. For TCR beta chains, V- and J-gene trimming was later linked to a missense DCLRE1C variant. Donor immune exposure was known only as CMV serostatus.

Primers: 60 Vbeta forward and 13 Jbeta reverse. Some clones are missing from TCRdb's copy, which holds only in-frame ones; the method was immunoSEQ multiplex PCR. Its clone listing holds fewer than 130,000 clones. The specimen was PBMCs. The chain combines TRBV5-1 with TRBJ2-1, with 8 positions matching TRBD1. The origin of this receptor is a man aged 45 to 65 in good health and CMV-seronegative. The CDR3 sequence is CASDSGGGINEQFF. DNA of the CDR3: TGCGCCAGCGACTCAGGGGGCGGTATAAATGAGCAGTTCTTC.